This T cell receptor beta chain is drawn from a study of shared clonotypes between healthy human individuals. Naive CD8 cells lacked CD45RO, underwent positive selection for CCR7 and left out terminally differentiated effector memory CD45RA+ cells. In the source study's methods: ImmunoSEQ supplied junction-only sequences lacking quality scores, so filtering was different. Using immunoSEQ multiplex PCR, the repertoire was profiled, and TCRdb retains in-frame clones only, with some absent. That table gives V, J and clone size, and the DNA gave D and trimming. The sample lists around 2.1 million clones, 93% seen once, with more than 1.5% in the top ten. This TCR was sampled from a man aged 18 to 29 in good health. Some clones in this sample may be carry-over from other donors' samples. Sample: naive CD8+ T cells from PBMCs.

CDR3 in DNA: TGTGCCAGCAGCTCACAGGGTGACACTGAAGCTTTCTTT. Protein product: CASSSQGDTEAFF. The V and J genes are TRBV7-6 and TRBJ1-1; TRBD1 is a possible D gene (6 bases). Germline values: CDR1 SGHVS, CDR2 FNYEAQ. V was clipped by 4 bases and J by 3 bases, with 9 bases between them. This CDR3 comprises 13 residues.